One sample yielded the 10 T cell receptor beta chains listed below, sequenced in a study of identifying expanded T cells in peripheral blood. TCRdb keeps only in-frame clones here, not all; method: immunoSEQ multiplex PCR. The table shows tens of thousands of clones, with around 89% occurring only once. Input material: blood. The receptors come from a person aged 18-70 years in good health.

The chain is built from TRBV10-3 and TRBJ1-1; no reliable D call. CDR1 and CDR2 from the germline V gene are ENHRY and SYGVKD. V was trimmed by 0 bases and J by 1 base, leaving 6 bases between them. The CDR3 length is 14 residues. In DNA form, the CDR3 reads TGTGCCATCAGTGAGTCACAGCAGAACACTGAAGCTTTCTTT. Amino acid sequence: CAISESQQNTEAFF.

The chain recombines TRBV6-5 with TRBJ2-3; D remains unclear. V lost 0 bases and J 5 bases, leaving 9 bases between the germline ends. The CDR3 extends over 14 amino acids. Germline CDR1 is MNHEY and CDR2 is SVGAGI. CDR3 coding DNA: TGTGCCAGCAGTTACTCGATACTGGGAGATACGCAGTATTTT. Translating gives CASSYSILGDTQYF.

The chain uses TRBV28 and TRBJ1-5; possibly TRBD1 for D (6 bases). V lost 6 bases, J lost 9 bases, and 24 bases lay in between. CDR1 is MDHEN and CDR2 is SYDVKM in the germline V gene. This CDR3 comprises 16 residues. The CDR3 spells CASSPGQSLESLPQHF. The CDR3, as DNA: TGTGCCAGCAGCCCTGGACAGAGTTTGGAATCCTTGCCCCAGCATTTT.

CDR3 in DNA: TGTGCCAGTAGTACGAGCCGGGACAGGTCCGTTGGCTACACCTTC. It is translated as CASSTSRDRSVGYTF. The chain recombines TRBV19 with TRBJ1-2; 8 bases map to TRBD1. The V and J ends lost 4 bases and 7 bases, in that order; junction bases with no gene match: 11. CDR1 and CDR2 from the germline V gene are LNHDA and SQIVND (reference sequence). The CDR3 loop spans 15 amino acids. Using reference TRBV19 and TRBJ1-2 for the parts outside the CDR3, the full variable domain is DGGITQSPKYLFRKEGQNVTLSCEQNLNHDAMYWYRQDPGQGLRLIYYSQIVNDFQKGDIAEGYSVSREKKESFPLTVTSAQKNPTAFYLCASSTSRDRSVGYTFGSGTRLTVV.

In DNA, the CDR3 is TGTGCCACCAGCAGGGGCCCCGCGGGCAGCTGGAGCTCCTACAATGAGCAGTTCTTC. Translation: CATSRGPAGSWSSYNEQFF. The chain links TRBV15 to TRBJ2-1; D may be TRBD2 (5 bases). This CDR3 comprises 19 residues. Germline CDR1 reads LNHNV; CDR2 reads YYDKDF (reference sequence). V was clipped by 3 bases and J by 0 bases, with 21 bases between them.

The CDR3, as DNA: TGTGCCAGCAGCGTAGCTGGGTTTGCGGGTGGCCAAGAGACCCAGTACTTC. This encodes CASSVAGFAGGQETQYF. The chain has TRBV9 and TRBJ2-5, with TRBD2 as a possible D gene (5 bases). The CDR3 extends over 17 amino acids. Germline assignment: CDR1 SGDLS and CDR2 YYNGEE. With 0 bases removed from V and 1 base from J, the gap between germline ends came to 16 bases.

This chain joins TRBV6-5 and TRBJ2-2; no firm D call. Per the germline V gene, CDR1 is MNHEY and CDR2 is SVGAGI. The CDR3 covers 14 residues. V lost 0 bases and J lost 3, with 5 bases in between. CDR3 loop: CASSYSIDTGELFF. Written as DNA, the CDR3 is TGTGCCAGCAGTTACTCGATAGACACCGGGGAGCTGTTTTTT.

This clone was observed a single time. The chain employs TRBV6-1 and TRBJ1-1; no clear D gene. Germline V gives CDR1 MNHNS, CDR2 SASEGT. This CDR3 region has 13 residues. The germline V and J ends were trimmed by 7 bases and 4 bases, with 13 bases remaining between them. This CDR3 is CASTNLKFTEAFF. As DNA, the CDR3 is TGTGCCAGCACCAACCTGAAGTTCACTGAAGCTTTCTTT.

The chain employs TRBV9 and TRBJ2-2, with 7 bases lining up with TRBD2. The trim removed 5 bases at V and 3 bases at J, leaving 7 bases unmatched. The CDR3 covers 15 residues. Germline CDR1 and CDR2: SGDLS and YYNGEE. The CDR3 loop is CASSISGGDTGELFF. The DNA of the CDR3 is TGTGCCAGCAGTATAAGTGGGGGGGACACCGGGGAGCTGTTTTTT. Full variable domain (rest looked up from reference TRBV9 and TRBJ2-2): DSGVTQTPKHLITATGQRVTLRCSPRSGDLSVYWYQQSLDQGLQFLIQYYNGEERAKGNILERFSAQQFPDLHSELNLSSLELGDSALYFCASSISGGDTGELFFGEGSRLTVL.

A note on this clone: The final CDR3 position lacks the conserved phenylalanine or tryptophan, pointing to a likely read error. The DNA is omitted, as the CDR3 cannot be located on it reliably, and the CDR3 follows TCRdb's listing. The rearrangement joins TRBV5-6 to TRBJ1-2; the table's D call, TRBD1, was not checked against the DNA. The CDR3 adds up to 12 amino acids, both ends counted. Germline V gene data show CDR1 as SGHDT and CDR2 as YYEEEE. CDR3 in amino acids: CASSAGTGESLL.